This T cell receptor beta chain derives from a study of blood T cell repertoires in COVID-19. On the study more broadly: Donors in the United States, Italy and Spain gave samples during acute or convalescent COVID-19.

The assay was immunoSEQ multiplex PCR, and TCRdb's table has in-frame clones only and misses some. The repertoire includes 52,000 or so clones, 75% to 90% of them detected once, and around 2.9% sits in the top ten. CDR3 length: 15 amino acids. V was pared by 0 bases and J by 4 bases, with 11 bases between. CDR1 SGHRS and CDR2 YFSETQ come from the germline V gene. The receptor was isolated from a man older than 75 with acute or convalescent COVID-19. The sample was peripheral blood. The chain uses TRBV5-1 and TRBJ2-1, with a tentative D call TRBD1 (6 bases). DNA of the CDR3: TGCGCCAGCAGCTTGGTTGGACAGAGTTACAATGAGCAGTTCTTC. Its translation: CASSLVGQSYNEQFF.